The rows below give T cell receptor beta chains drawn from one sample of a study of beta chain features in type 1 diabetes. Sequencing was performed with immunoSEQ multiplex PCR; in TCRdb, only in-frame clones are kept and a portion is missing. The data show over 500,000 clones, with roughly 15% seen just once and around 0.1% held by the top ten. The specimen was naive CD4+ T cells from blood. These receptors were obtained from a man aged 18-30 years in good health. Both conserved end residues are part of each CDR3. Each record gives: clone size, D gene, V gene, J gene, CDR3 protein, CDR3 DNA. A D gene is named only where the DNA matches it firmly. The listing skips clone size in some rows; elsewhere it reads once, few, many or a size class.

size: NA; D: NA; V: TRBV6-1; J: TRBJ1-2; CDR3: CASRIGDHNYGYTF; DNA: TGTGCCAGCAGGATTGGGGATCATAACTATGGCTACACCTTC
size: NA; D: TRBD1; V: TRBV18; J: TRBJ2-7; CDR3: CASSLDRGEQYF; DNA: TGTGCCAGCTCACTAGACAGGGGCGAGCAGTACTTC
size: few; D: NA; V: TRBV10-3; J: TRBJ1-5; CDR3: CAISVGREGQPQHF; DNA: TGTGCCATCAGTGTCGGCAGGGAGGGTCAGCCCCAGCATTTT
size: NA; D: NA; V: TRBV5-1; J: TRBJ2-7; CDR3: CASSLARRTYEQYF; DNA: TGCGCCAGCAGCTTGGCCAGGAGAACCTACGAGCAGTACTTC
size: few; D: TRBD1; V: TRBV15; J: TRBJ1-4; CDR3: CATLPGQGNEKLFF; DNA: TGTGCCACGTTACCGGGACAGGGAAATGAAAAACTGTTTTTT
size: NA; D: NA; V: TRBV4-1; J: TRBJ2-4; CDR3: CASSQDRVAKNIQYF; DNA: TGCGCCAGCAGCCAAGATAGGGTAGCCAAAAACATTCAGTACTTC
size: NA; D: NA; V: TRBV4-2; J: TRBJ2-3; CDR3: CASSRGGDASTDTQYF; DNA: TGTGCCAGCAGTAGGGGTGGGGATGCTAGCACAGATACGCAGTATTTT
size: NA; D: TRBD2; V: TRBV5-1; J: TRBJ2-1; CDR3: CASSETGTSANEQFF; DNA: TGCGCCAGCAGCGAAACCGGGACTAGTGCAAATGAGCAGTTCTTC
size: NA; D: NA; V: TRBV7-9; J: TRBJ2-3; CDR3: CASSLEGIPTDTQYF; DNA: TGTGCCAGCAGCTTAGAGGGAATACCCACAGATACGCAGTATTTT
size: NA; D: TRBD1; V: TRBV29-1; J: TRBJ1-5; CDR3: CSVSFVQGNGGQPQHF; DNA: TGCAGCGTCTCCTTCGTACAGGGGAACGGGGGTCAGCCCCAGCATTTT
size: NA; D: NA; V: TRBV6-6; J: TRBJ1-1; CDR3: CASSLLPRANTEAFF; DNA: TGTGCCAGCAGTCTCTTACCACGCGCGAACACTGAAGCTTTCTTT
size: few; D: TRBD1; V: TRBV6-1; J: TRBJ1-4; CDR3: CASRSTGTANEKLFF; DNA: TGTGCCAGCAGATCCACCGGGACAGCGAATGAAAAACTGTTTTTT
size: few; D: NA; V: TRBV6-1; J: TRBJ2-1; CDR3: CASSVGDNYNEQFF; DNA: TGTGCCAGCAGTGTCGGTGACAACTACAATGAGCAGTTCTTC
size: few; D: TRBD1; V: TRBV6-5; J: TRBJ2-5; CDR3: CASSRQGVETQYF; DNA: TGTGCCAGCAGCAGACAGGGGGTGGAGACCCAGTACTTC
size: NA; D: TRBD2; V: TRBV5-1; J: TRBJ2-1; CDR3: CASSLALTSGRETVGNEQFF; DNA: TGCGCCAGCAGCTTGGCCTTGACTAGCGGGAGGGAGACAGTAGGCAATGAGCAGTTCTTC
size: NA; D: NA; V: TRBV6-1; J: TRBJ2-3; CDR3: CASSEPSATDTQYF; DNA: TGTGCCAGCAGTGAGCCTTCGGCCACAGATACGCAGTATTTT
size: NA; D: TRBD2; V: TRBV5-1; J: TRBJ2-5; CDR3: CASSSSTSGGALETQYF; DNA: TGCGCCAGCAGCTCGTCGACTAGCGGGGGGGCCTTGGAGACCCAGTACTTC
size: NA; D: TRBD2; V: TRBV5-4; J: TRBJ2-2; CDR3: CASSGLAGNTGELFF; DNA: TGTGCCAGCAGCGGGCTAGCGGGTAACACCGGGGAGCTGTTTTTT
size: few; D: NA; V: TRBV7-2; J: TRBJ1-2; CDR3: CASSPGGLGANYGYTF; DNA: TGTGCCAGCAGCCCGGGGGGCTTGGGAGCTAACTATGGCTACACCTTC
size: NA; D: TRBD1; V: TRBV4-3; J: TRBJ1-6; CDR3: CASSQGTGLRGSPLHF; DNA: TGCGCCAGCAGCCAGGGGACAGGGCTACGAGGATCACCCCTCCACTTT
size: NA; D: TRBD2; V: TRBV9; J: TRBJ2-5; CDR3: CASSVLAGAQETQYF; DNA: TGTGCCAGCAGCGTTTTAGCGGGAGCCCAAGAGACCCAGTACTTC
size: few; D: TRBD2; V: TRBV13; J: TRBJ2-7; CDR3: CASSQGLAGNEQYF; DNA: TGTGCCAGCAGCCAGGGACTAGCGGGAAACGAGCAGTACTTC
size: few; D: TRBD2; V: TRBV7-2; J: TRBJ2-7; CDR3: CASSLALTSGGGSYEQYF; DNA: TGTGCCAGCAGCTTAGCGCTAACTAGCGGGGGCGGGTCCTACGAGCAGTACTTC
size: few; D: NA; V: TRBV2; J: TRBJ1-1; CDR3: CAGPRDLNTEAFF; DNA: TGTGCCGGGCCCAGGGATCTGAACACTGAAGCTTTCTTT
size: NA; D: TRBD1; V: TRBV18; J: TRBJ2-5; CDR3: CASSPDRGLETQYF; DNA: TGTGCCAGCTCACCGGACAGGGGGCTTGAGACCCAGTACTTC
size: NA; D: NA; V: TRBV9; J: TRBJ2-5; CDR3: CASSEGWTETQYF; DNA: TGTGCCAGCAGCGAAGGGTGGACAGAGACCCAGTACTTC
size: NA; D: TRBD1; V: TRBV9; J: TRBJ1-2; CDR3: CASSARTGGYTF; DNA: TGTGCCAGCAGCGCCCGGACAGGTGGCTACACCTTC
size: few; D: TRBD2; V: TRBV9; J: TRBJ2-4; CDR3: CASSVSASGRSNIQYF; DNA: TGTGCCAGCAGCGTAAGTGCTAGCGGGAGGAGTAACATTCAGTACTTC
size: few; D: NA; V: TRBV7-6; J: TRBJ2-2; CDR3: CASGLTNTGELFF; DNA: TGTGCCAGCGGTCTAACGAACACCGGGGAGCTGTTTTTT
size: NA; D: NA; V: TRBV19; J: TRBJ2-7; CDR3: CASSIRGSLYEQYF; DNA: TGTGCCAGTAGTATACGTGGGAGCCTCTACGAGCAGTACTTC
size: few; D: NA; V: TRBV28; J: TRBJ2-7; CDR3: CASSFSQGSYEQYF; DNA: TGTGCCAGCAGTTTTTCGCAGGGGTCCTACGAGCAGTACTTC
size: NA; D: NA; V: TRBV19; J: TRBJ2-2; CDR3: CASSIGGRLNTGELFF; DNA: TGTGCCAGTAGTATAGGGGGGCGATTGAACACCGGGGAGCTGTTTTTT